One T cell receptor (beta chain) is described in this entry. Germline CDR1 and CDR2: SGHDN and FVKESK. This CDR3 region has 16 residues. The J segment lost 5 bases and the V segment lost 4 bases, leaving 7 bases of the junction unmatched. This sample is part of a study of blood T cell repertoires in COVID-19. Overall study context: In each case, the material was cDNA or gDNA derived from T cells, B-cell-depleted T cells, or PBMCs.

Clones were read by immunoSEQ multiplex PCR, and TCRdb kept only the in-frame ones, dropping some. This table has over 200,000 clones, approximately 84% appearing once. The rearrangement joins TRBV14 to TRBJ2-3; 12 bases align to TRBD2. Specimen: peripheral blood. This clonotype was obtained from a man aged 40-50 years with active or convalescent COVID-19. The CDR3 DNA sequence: TGTGCCAGCAGCCCACATACTAGCGGGGGGAGAGATACGCAGTATTTT. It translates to CASSPHTSGGRDTQYF.